The 20 T cell receptor beta chains listed next were all sequenced from one sample in a study of PD-1 blockade in classical Hodgkin lymphoma (dated by TCRdb to about 2020). The method was the immunoSEQ multiplex PCR assay. TCRdb limited this immuneACCESS table to in-frame rearrangements with V and J called. A share of clones is missing; checked studies link under half to unresolved V genes, and the rest is unexplained. The sample table shows about 41,000 clones, and about 70% are seen once. The top ten constitute approximately 20% of the sample. The meaning of the sample's time point label: cycle 1 day 1 (C1D1), immediately before nivolumab initiation. Relapse after autologous stem cell transplantation had occurred in all trial patients, and cohorts A, B and C were distinguished by prior brentuximab vedotin exposure. This specimen consisted of peripheral blood mononuclear cells (PBMCs), obtained at baseline. These TCRs come from a human donor with classical Hodgkin lymphoma.

The chain carries TRBV19 and TRBJ2-1, with 7 positions matching TRBD2. Germline V gene data show CDR1 as LNHDA and CDR2 as SQIVND (reference sequence). The ends lost 5 bases at V and 3 bases at J; junction bases unmatched: 7. The CDR3 runs 15 residues. The CDR3 DNA is TGTGCCAGTAGTCCGCGTTCGGGAGGCTACAATGAGCAGTTCTTC. It specifies CASSPRSGGYNEQFF. Supplemented by reference TRBV19 and TRBJ2-1, the full variable domain reads DGGITQSPKYLFRKEGQNVTLSCEQNLNHDAMYWYRQDPGQGLRLIYYSQIVNDFQKGDIAEGYSVSREKKESFPLTVTSAQKNPTAFYLCASSPRSGGYNEQFFGPGTRLTVL.

J is TRBJ2-1 and V is TRBV5-1, with 9 bases aligning to TRBD1. V was pared by 4 bases and J by 10 bases, with 12 bases of the junction left unmatched. Germline V CDR1 and CDR2: SGHRS, YFSETQ. CDR3 length equals 15 residues. The CDR3 here is CASSATGGAQWEQFF. CDR3 nucleotide sequence: TGCGCCAGCAGCGCCACAGGGGGCGCTCAATGGGAGCAGTTCTTC. The full variable domain, completed using reference TRBV5-1 and TRBJ2-1, is KAGVTQTPRYLIKTRGQQVTLSCSPISGHRSVSWYQQTPGQGLQFLFEYFSETQRNKGNFPGRFSGRQFSNSRSEMNVSTLELGDSALYLCASSATGGAQWEQFFGPGTRLTVL.

V is TRBV19 and J is TRBJ2-7; 9 bases agree with TRBD1. Germline V CDR1 and CDR2: LNHDA, SQIVND (reference sequence). Trimming at V came to 2 bases and at J to 3 bases, leaving 14 bases not matched to a gene. The CDR3 is 18 amino acids. The DNA for the CDR3 is TGTGCCAGTAGTATACGGGTACCCCGGACAGGGGACTACTACGAGCAGTACTTC. This translates into CASSIRVPRTGDYYEQYF.

V and J are TRBV7-9 and TRBJ1-1, with D uncertain. The CDR3 sequence is 13 residues long. With 4 bases removed from V and 2 bases from J, the gap between germline ends came to 8 bases. Per the germline V gene, CDR1 is SEHNR and CDR2 is FQNEAQ (reference sequence). The CDR3 DNA reads TGTGCCAGCAGCTCCAAATTAAACACTGAAGCTTTCTTT. This translates into CASSSKLNTEAFF.

The chain links TRBV19 to TRBJ1-2, with unresolved D. Trimming stripped 1 base from V and 5 bases from J, with 11 bases between. Germline V gene data show CDR1 as LNHDA and CDR2 as SQIVND (reference sequence). The CDR3 is made up of 14 amino acids. CDR3 in amino acids: CASSIGQSVYGYTF. The CDR3 nucleotides are TGTGCCAGTAGTATAGGTCAATCAGTGTATGGCTACACCTTC.

This clone has only a few counts. The CDR3 coding sequence is TGTGCCAGCAGTCCGGCCGGGACAGGGGTCCGAGGAAACACCATATATTTT. The encoded protein is CASSPAGTGVRGNTIYF. V gene TRBV27 combines with J gene TRBJ1-3; 10 nucleotides line up with TRBD1. Germline values: CDR1 MNHEY, CDR2 SMNVEV (reference sequence). This CDR3 is 17 amino acids long. V gave up 5 bases and J gave up 4 bases; unmatched junction bases: 11.

CDR3 nucleotide sequence: TGTGCCAGCAGACGGGACGATCAATACGAGCAGTACTTC. Its protein is CASRRDDQYEQYF. The chain carries TRBV6-5 and TRBJ2-7; D may match TRBD1 or TRBD2 (5 bases each). The CDR3 loop spans 13 amino acids. Trimming removed 6 bases from V and 4 bases from J, with 13 bases in between. Germline V gene lookup returns CDR1 MNHEY and CDR2 SVGAGI.

This sequence joins TRBV7-8 and TRBJ2-1; D may correspond to TRBD1 or TRBD2 (5 bases each). Germline CDR1 SGHVS, CDR2 FQNEAQ. With 0 bases removed from V and 8 bases from J, the gap between germline ends came to 14 bases. The CDR3 is made up of 15 amino acids. The CDR3 here is CASSLARGAVDEQFF. The CDR3 bases are TGTGCCAGCAGCTTAGCGCGAGGGGCTGTCGATGAGCAGTTCTTC.

J is TRBJ2-5 and V is TRBV29-1; the D is unclear. This CDR3 has 12 residues. Trimming removed 7 bases from V and 3 bases from J, with 12 bases in between. Germline V gene lookup returns CDR1 SQVTM and CDR2 ANQGSEA. CDR3 protein: CSAAGLEETQYF. The CDR3 bases are TGCAGCGCCGCAGGCTTGGAAGAGACCCAGTACTTC.

V and J are TRBV6-6 and TRBJ2-7, with a tentative D call TRBD2 (6 bases). Trimming removed 7 bases at V and 0 bases at J, with 13 bases between. This CDR3 is 14 amino acids long. Germline loops: CDR1 MNHNY, CDR2 SVGAGI (reference sequence). CDR3 amino acids: CASTPGVPSYEQYF. DNA for the CDR3: TGTGCCAGCACCCCGGGGGTTCCCTCCTACGAGCAGTACTTC.

V gene TRBV2 combines with J gene TRBJ2-7; tentatively, D is TRBD2 (6 bases). V lost 6 bases and J lost 2, with 17 bases in between. The CDR3 consists of 15 residues. The germline V gene encodes CDR1 SNHLY and CDR2 FYNNEI. CDR3 region: CASSTDSSGAYEQYF. The CDR3 DNA follows: TGTGCCAGCAGCACCGACAGCTCGGGAGCCTACGAGCAGTACTTC.

This chain uses TRBV6-5 with TRBJ2-1, with 10 nucleotides matching TRBD2. The V segment lost 7 bases and the J segment 9 bases; nucleotides outside the gene matches: 12. CDR1 and CDR2 (germline): MNHEY, SVGAGI. This CDR3 comprises 15 residues. CDR3 in amino acids: CASTRRAGGEGEQFF. The CDR3 coding sequence is TGTGCCAGCACTAGAAGAGCGGGAGGGGAGGGTGAGCAGTTCTTC.

The chain employs TRBV2 and TRBJ1-5, with D perhaps TRBD1 (5 bases). Germline V gene data show CDR1 as SNHLY and CDR2 as FYNNEI. The CDR3 has 14 amino acids. The germline V and J ends were trimmed by 8 bases and 4 bases, with 15 bases remaining between them. CDR3 nucleotides: TGTGCCAGCCTCGCGGTAGGGGCGAATCAGCCCCAGCATTTT. The encoded protein is CASLAVGANQPQHF.

The sample holds a few counts of this clone. V usage is TRBV5-3 and J usage is TRBJ1-5; D ambiguous. TRBV5-3 is known as an ORF, though its function is uncertain. This CDR3 is 19 amino acids long. V was trimmed by 0 bases and J by 3 bases, leaving 22 bases between them. The CDR3: CARSLGRGSTPYSNQPQHF. The CDR3 DNA follows: TGTGCCAGAAGCTTGGGTCGGGGAAGCACCCCTTACTCCAATCAGCCCCAGCATTTT.

This clone was observed a handful of times. The genes are TRBV18 and TRBJ2-7; 9 bases align to TRBD2. V gave up 3 bases and J gave up 2 bases; unmatched junction bases: 2. Germline CDR1 is KGHSH and CDR2 is LQKENI. The CDR3 is made up of 14 amino acids. The CDR3 nucleotides are TGTGCCAGCTCACCGCGACTAGCGGCCTACGAGCAGTACTTC. Its protein is CASSPRLAAYEQYF.

The chain employs TRBV14 and TRBJ2-7; the match to TRBD1 covers 9 bases. Trimming took 2 bases from V and 3 from J; bases not matched to a gene: 17. Germline CDR1 is SGHDN and CDR2 is FVKESK. The CDR3 runs 19 residues. The CDR3, as DNA: TGTGCCAGCAGCCAACTTCTTGGACAGGGGTTATTGTCCCACTACGAGCAGTACTTC. It encodes CASSQLLGQGLLSHYEQYF.

The CDR3 DNA is TGTGCCAGCAGTCCCGGCCCGACCTCTGGAAACACCATATATTTT. Translating gives CASSPGPTSGNTIYF. V usage is TRBV6-5 and J usage is TRBJ1-3; unclear D gene. CDR3 size: 15 residues. From germline, CDR1 is MNHEY and CDR2 SVGAGI. V lost 5 bases, J lost 0 bases, and 11 bases lay in between.

The chain recombines TRBV4-1 with TRBJ2-7, with TRBD2 matching over 11 bases. Germline V lookup: CDR1 MGHRA, CDR2 YSYEKL. The junction had 4 bases not matched to a gene; V was cut back by 3 bases and J by 3 bases. This CDR3 comprises 15 residues. CDR3 coding DNA: TGCGCCAGCAGCCACCGGACTAGCGGGTACTACGAGCAGTACTTC. This gives the protein CASSHRTSGYYEQYF.

The chain uses TRBV13 and TRBJ2-7; 9 nucleotides line up with TRBD1. Germline CDR1 and CDR2: PRHDT and FYEKMQ (reference sequence). J was trimmed by 3 bases and V by 5 bases; bases with no gene match: 11. The CDR3 runs 16 residues. CDR3 protein: CASSERPSGQGYEQYF. The CDR3 DNA follows: TGTGCCAGCAGCGAACGCCCCTCGGGACAGGGCTACGAGCAGTACTTC.

As to this clone: The sample holds other DNA sequences that translate to the same CDR3. V gene TRBV7-3 combines with J gene TRBJ1-1; D not certain. Looked up from germline, CDR1 is SGHTA and CDR2 is FQGTGA. This CDR3 region has 13 residues. Trimming removed 2 bases at V and 1 base at J, with 5 bases between. CDR3 residues: CASSLYENTEAFF. Written as DNA, the CDR3 is TGTGCCAGCAGCTTATACGAGAACACTGAAGCTTTCTTT.